Listed below are T cell receptor beta chains from one sample, sequenced in a study of cytomegalovirus exposure and HLA in healthy donors. Profiling relied on immunoSEQ multiplex PCR, and the TCRdb table lists in-frame clones only, not all of them. This repertoire shows under 200,000 clones, around 80% found once; its top ten account for more than 0.55%. Sequenced material: PBMCs. The receptors were sampled from a woman aged 35 to 49 in good health and CMV-seronegative. CDR3s include the opening cysteine and the closing phenylalanine or tryptophan. A D gene is named only where the DNA matches it firmly. Not every row has a clone size; where given, it reads once, few, many or a size class.

clone size: few
D gene: NA
V gene: TRBV7-2
J gene: TRBJ2-1
CDR3 protein: CASTPIWGEQFF
CDR3 DNA: TGTGCCAGCACCCCAATTTGGGGCGAGCAGTTCTTC

clone size: NA
D gene: TRBD1
V gene: TRBV27
J gene: TRBJ1-5
CDR3 protein: CASSLQGVVIGPQHF
CDR3 DNA: TGTGCCAGCAGTCTACAGGGGGTAGTTATAGGGCCCCAGCATTTT

clone size: once
D gene: TRBD1
V gene: TRBV29-1
J gene: TRBJ1-2
CDR3 protein: CSVAPGGYYGYTF
CDR3 DNA: TGCAGCGTTGCTCCAGGGGGTTATTATGGCTACACCTTC

clone size: NA
D gene: NA
V gene: TRBV4-2
J gene: TRBJ2-6
CDR3 protein: CASSQVGGSGANVLTF
CDR3 DNA: TGTGCCAGCAGCCAAGTAGGGGGCTCTGGGGCCAACGTCCTGACTTTC

clone size: NA
D gene: NA
V gene: TRBV5-6
J gene: TRBJ1-4
CDR3 protein: CASSAERWVKEKLFF
CDR3 DNA: TGTGCCAGCAGCGCCGAGAGGTGGGTGAAGGAAAAACTGTTTTTT

clone size: NA
D gene: TRBD1
V gene: TRBV7-2
J gene: TRBJ1-3
CDR3 protein: CASSLVSGGLSGNTIYF
CDR3 DNA: TGTGCCAGCAGCTTAGTCTCAGGGGGCCTCTCTGGAAACACCATATATTTT

clone size: NA
D gene: NA
V gene: TRBV28
J gene: TRBJ2-1
CDR3 protein: CASSRLEGGDPNEQFF
CDR3 DNA: TGTGCCAGCAGCCGTCTTGAAGGGGGGGACCCCAATGAGCAGTTCTTC

clone size: once
D gene: TRBD1
V gene: TRBV19
J gene: TRBJ1-2
CDR3 protein: CASSPGTGETLFYGYTF
CDR3 DNA: TGTGCCAGTAGTCCCGGGACAGGGGAAACATTATTCTATGGCTACACCTTC

clone size: NA
D gene: TRBD1
V gene: TRBV28
J gene: TRBJ2-5
CDR3 protein: CASSLDRVVETQYF
CDR3 DNA: TGTGCCAGCAGTTTGGACAGGGTTGTAGAGACCCAGTACTTC

clone size: NA
D gene: TRBD2
V gene: TRBV5-5
J gene: TRBJ2-7
CDR3 protein: CASSPRLAGNYEQYF
CDR3 DNA: TGTGCCAGCAGTCCTCGGCTAGCGGGGAACTACGAGCAGTACTTC

clone size: once
D gene: TRBD2
V gene: TRBV10-2
J gene: TRBJ2-5
CDR3 protein: CASSGTSGSETQYF
CDR3 DNA: TGCGCCAGCAGCGGAACTAGCGGGTCAGAGACCCAGTACTTC

clone size: NA
D gene: NA
V gene: TRBV19
J gene: TRBJ2-1
CDR3 protein: CASSIDSISYNEQFF
CDR3 DNA: TGTGCCAGTAGTATCGACTCCATCTCCTACAATGAGCAGTTCTTC

clone size: NA
D gene: NA
V gene: TRBV19
J gene: TRBJ1-5
CDR3 protein: CASSIEGGVHSNQPQHF
CDR3 DNA: TGTGCCAGTAGTATAGAAGGGGGGGTCCATAGCAATCAGCCCCAGCATTTT

clone size: NA
D gene: NA
V gene: TRBV19
J gene: TRBJ1-3
CDR3 protein: CASSPNSPGNTIYF
CDR3 DNA: TGTGCCAGTAGCCCCAACTCGCCCGGAAACACCATATATTTT

clone size: NA
D gene: TRBD2
V gene: TRBV7-9
J gene: TRBJ2-7
CDR3 protein: CASSPPLGSGRGYEQYF
CDR3 DNA: TGTGCCAGCAGCCCTCCTCTGGGTAGCGGGAGAGGATACGAGCAGTACTTC

clone size: NA
D gene: NA
V gene: TRBV5-1
J gene: TRBJ2-7
CDR3 protein: CASSLVPGQSVHYEQYF
CDR3 DNA: TGCGCCAGCAGCTTGGTCCCTGGACAATCCGTACATTACGAGCAGTACTTC

clone size: NA
D gene: TRBD2
V gene: TRBV6-6
J gene: TRBJ2-1
CDR3 protein: CASRTSGEGYEQFF
CDR3 DNA: TGTGCCAGTCGGACTAGCGGGGAGGGGTATGAGCAGTTCTTC

clone size: NA
D gene: NA
V gene: TRBV10-3
J gene: TRBJ2-2
CDR3 protein: CASSYSGGETGELFF
CDR3 DNA: TGTGCCAGCAGTTACTCGGGGGGCGAAACCGGGGAGCTGTTTTTT

clone size: NA
D gene: TRBD1
V gene: TRBV27
J gene: TRBJ1-1
CDR3 protein: CASRPQNAGTGVTEAFF
CDR3 DNA: TGTGCCAGCAGACCCCAAAACGCCGGGACAGGGGTTACTGAAGCTTTCTTT

clone size: NA
D gene: TRBD1
V gene: TRBV28
J gene: TRBJ1-3
CDR3 protein: CASSLGGTGVSGNTIYF
CDR3 DNA: TGTGCCAGCAGTTTAGGGGGGACAGGGGTGTCTGGAAACACCATATATTTT

clone size: few
D gene: NA
V gene: TRBV5-6
J gene: TRBJ2-1
CDR3 protein: CASSGGNREQFF
CDR3 DNA: TGTGCCAGCAGCGGAGGAAATCGCGAGCAGTTCTTC

clone size: NA
D gene: NA
V gene: TRBV2
J gene: TRBJ1-1
CDR3 protein: CASGGVSSEAFF
CDR3 DNA: TGTGCCAGCGGAGGGGTGTCGAGTGAAGCTTTCTTT

clone size: NA
D gene: NA
V gene: TRBV30
J gene: TRBJ1-6
CDR3 protein: CAWSVEGWSYNSPLHF
CDR3 DNA: TGTGCCTGGAGTGTGGAGGGTTGGTCCTATAATTCACCCCTCCACTTT

clone size: once
D gene: TRBD2
V gene: TRBV5-1
J gene: TRBJ2-7
CDR3 protein: CASSNHYRELAGPGKNEQYF
CDR3 DNA: TGCGCCAGCAGCAACCATTATCGGGAGCTAGCGGGTCCGGGGAAAAACGAGCAGTACTTC

clone size: NA
D gene: TRBD1
V gene: TRBV28
J gene: TRBJ1-5
CDR3 protein: CASSLPGQGVGPQHF
CDR3 DNA: TGTGCCAGCAGTTTACCGGGACAGGGCGTTGGGCCCCAGCATTTT

clone size: NA
D gene: NA
V gene: TRBV30
J gene: TRBJ1-2
CDR3 protein: CAWNGSPNYGYTF
CDR3 DNA: TGTGCCTGGAATGGGAGTCCTAACTATGGCTACACCTTC

clone size: NA
D gene: NA
V gene: TRBV2
J gene: TRBJ2-7
CDR3 protein: CASSAARRGSYEQYF
CDR3 DNA: TGTGCCAGCAGTGCCGCCAGGCGGGGATCATACGAGCAGTACTTC

clone size: NA
D gene: NA
V gene: TRBV2
J gene: TRBJ1-5
CDR3 protein: CASRGRANQPQHF
CDR3 DNA: TGTGCCAGCAGGGGCAGGGCTAATCAGCCCCAGCATTTT

clone size: NA
D gene: NA
V gene: TRBV2
J gene: TRBJ1-6
CDR3 protein: CARALAGDNSPLHF
CDR3 DNA: TGTGCCAGAGCACTGGCAGGGGATAATTCACCCCTCCACTTT